This T cell receptor (beta chain) came from a study of beta chain features in type 1 diabetes (dated by TCRdb to 2017 to 2018). About the study as a whole: No differences in mean age, gender distribution, total cell number or subset yield were found between patients and healthy donors. A total of around 100 million sorted cells were examined across all samples, and RNA yield correlated strongly with the number of cells per subset. The study compared TCRB repertoires of sorted circulating CD4+ T cell subsets between recently diagnosed type 1 diabetes patients and matched healthy donors. Naive and central memory subsets were obtained from all 30 or so donors, but regulatory and stem cell-like memory subsets were isolated from only 8 patients and 8 healthy donors. The full study reports these points: Type 1 diabetes patients showed a moderate but significant shortening of TCRB CDR3 length in all four CD4+ subsets. Naive, central memory and regulatory TCRB repertoires appeared to be more similar among patients than among healthy donors. At VDJ recombination sites, patients with type 1 diabetes made fewer insertions and deleted more nucleotides, a pattern implying thymic rearrangement abnormalities. Sequencing cDNA rather than genomic DNA could over-represent highly expressing activated cells, although activation and CD3 levels did not differ between groups. PCR might favor shorter templates, but patient and control samples were amplified and corrected together, so any skew would affect both groups equally. Because the HLA sub-analyses included only small numbers of individuals, any influence of HLA type on TCRB rearrangement was left unresolved.

Reading the germline V gene gives CDR1 SGHTA and CDR2 FQGNSA. Inclusive of the bounding cysteine and phenylalanine, the CDR3 is 12 residues long. The retained sequence is limited to the CDR3, 36 bases, with the frame set at the first base. Deletion took 5 bases off V and 2 bases off J, with a span of 4 bases between the germline ends. This clone was observed a few times. Its antigen has not been determined. A read error may be the cause here, since a much bigger clone is one base away. Each donor gave one peripheral blood draw, around 100 mL on average, collected into heparinised tubes. Using a panel that included CD45RO, CCR7, CD25, CD127, CD95 and CD27, naive, central memory, regulatory and stem cell-like memory CD4+ T cells were sorted on a BD FACSAria II. All sorted populations exceeded 98% purity. PBMCs were isolated right away by Lymphoprep density gradient centrifugation and were stained directly, without culture. So that batch effects would be minimized, each experiment stained and sorted samples in pairs, pairing one healthy donor with one patient.

The entire amount of isolated RNA was reverse transcribed using the High Capacity cDNA Reverse Transcription Kit, so the sequenced TCRB transcripts were expressed ones. Deep immunoSEQ sequencing was applied to naive, central memory and regulatory T cell samples, giving an average of roughly 3.6 million total reads per sample. Sorted cells were lysed in RLT buffer, and RNA was extracted using DNase-treated RNeasy Micro or Mini kits according to cell number. Each cell subset was processed separately to prevent cross-contamination, with patient and healthy donor samples processed together. The immunoSEQ multiplex PCR was used to amplify TCRB sequences from cDNA, yielding 87-bp fragments that span the CDR3 region. Sequencing of the amplicons was performed on the Illumina HiSeq platform. Per the original workflow: Synthetic template baselines were used to correct PCR bias computationally, reads within Hamming distance 2 were collapsed together, and singletons that could not be merged were discarded. Reads were aligned to IMGT to assign V, D and J genes, CDR3 length, and insertions or deletions at six rearrangement sites. Within each subset, clonotype counts were normalized to the number of sorted cells before true diversity and Gini coefficients were calculated with the tcR R package. Repertoire sharing was quantified using the overlap coefficient calculated on TCRB nucleotide sequences. Not all clones reach the TCRdb copy of this immuneACCESS table, which keeps in-frame sequences only. Checked studies attribute under half of the gap to unresolved V genes and leave the rest unexplained. D and trimming come from the DNA, and the V and J calls and clone size come from that table. This sample is represented by almost 350,000 clones; 7% to 9% of them were singletons. The top ten hold around 0.44% of the sample.

This sequence was found in a woman in her late teens or twenties in good health. The sequencing sample was made of central memory CD4+ T cells from blood. The rearrangement joined TRBV7-2 to TRBJ2-1; too little of a D gene remains to name it. Here the CDR3 is given as CASSPTYNEQFF. The DNA sequence is as follows: TGTGCCAGCAGCCCAACCTACAATGAGCAGTTCTTC. The CDR3 plus the reference TRBV7-2 and TRBJ2-1 genes for the other parts give the full variable domain: GAGVSQSPSNKVTEKGKDVELRCDPISGHTALYWYRQSLGQGLEFLIYFQGNSAPDKSGLPSDRFSAERTGGSVSTLTIQRTQQEDSAVYLCASSPTYNEQFFGPGTRLTVL.